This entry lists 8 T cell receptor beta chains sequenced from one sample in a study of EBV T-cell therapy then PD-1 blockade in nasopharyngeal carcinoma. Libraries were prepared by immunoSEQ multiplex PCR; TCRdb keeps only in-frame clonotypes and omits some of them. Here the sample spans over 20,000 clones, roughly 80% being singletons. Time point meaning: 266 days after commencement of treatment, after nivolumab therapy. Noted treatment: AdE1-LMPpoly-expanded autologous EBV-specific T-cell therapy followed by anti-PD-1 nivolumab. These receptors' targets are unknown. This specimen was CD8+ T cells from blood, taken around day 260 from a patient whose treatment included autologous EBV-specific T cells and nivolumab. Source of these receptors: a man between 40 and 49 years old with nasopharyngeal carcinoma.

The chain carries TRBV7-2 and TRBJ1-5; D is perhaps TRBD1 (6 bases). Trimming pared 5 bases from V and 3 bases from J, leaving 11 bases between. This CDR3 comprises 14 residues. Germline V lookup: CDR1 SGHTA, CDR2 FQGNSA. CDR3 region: CASSLNRVNQPQHF. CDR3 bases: TGTGCCAGCAGCCTGAACAGGGTCAATCAGCCCCAGCATTTT.

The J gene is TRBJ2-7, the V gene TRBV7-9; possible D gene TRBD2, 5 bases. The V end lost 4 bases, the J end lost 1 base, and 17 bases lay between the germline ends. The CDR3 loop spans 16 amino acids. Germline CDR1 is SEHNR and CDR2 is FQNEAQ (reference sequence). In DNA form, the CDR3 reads TGTGCCAGCAGCTCTCCCAAGGTGGGGAGTTCCTACGAGCAGTACTTC. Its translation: CASSSPKVGSSYEQYF.

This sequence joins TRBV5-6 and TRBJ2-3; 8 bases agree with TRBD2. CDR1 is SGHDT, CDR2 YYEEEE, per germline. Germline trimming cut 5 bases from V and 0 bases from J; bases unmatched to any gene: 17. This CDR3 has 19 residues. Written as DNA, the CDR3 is TGTGCCAGCAGTCCCCCTGCGGGGGGTGTTTGGACTAGCACAGATACGCAGTATTTT. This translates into CASSPPAGGVWTSTDTQYF.

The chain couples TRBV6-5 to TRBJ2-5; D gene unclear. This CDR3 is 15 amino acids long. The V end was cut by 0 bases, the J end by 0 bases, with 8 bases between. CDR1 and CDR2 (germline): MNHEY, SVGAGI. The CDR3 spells CASSYSLGNQETQYF. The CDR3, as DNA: TGTGCCAGCAGTTACTCCTTGGGTAACCAAGAGACCCAGTACTTC.

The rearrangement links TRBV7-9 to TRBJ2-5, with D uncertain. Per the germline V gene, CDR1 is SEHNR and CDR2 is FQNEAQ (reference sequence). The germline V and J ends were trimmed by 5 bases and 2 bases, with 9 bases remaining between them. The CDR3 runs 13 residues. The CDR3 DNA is TGTGCCAGCAGCCCGTGGGGACAAGAGACCCAGTACTTC. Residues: CASSPWGQETQYF.

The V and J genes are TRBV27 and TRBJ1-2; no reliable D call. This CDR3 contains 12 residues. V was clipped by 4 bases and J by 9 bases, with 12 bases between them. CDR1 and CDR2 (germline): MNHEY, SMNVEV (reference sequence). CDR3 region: CASSSPGWSYTF. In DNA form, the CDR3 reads TGTGCCAGCAGTTCCCCCGGGTGGAGCTACACCTTC.

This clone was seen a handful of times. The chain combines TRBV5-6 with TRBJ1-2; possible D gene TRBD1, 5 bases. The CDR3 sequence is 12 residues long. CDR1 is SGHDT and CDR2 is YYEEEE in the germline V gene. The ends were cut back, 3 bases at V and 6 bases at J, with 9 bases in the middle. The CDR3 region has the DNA TGTGCCAGCAGCTGGGACGGAGATGGCTACACCTTC. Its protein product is CASSWDGDGYTF.

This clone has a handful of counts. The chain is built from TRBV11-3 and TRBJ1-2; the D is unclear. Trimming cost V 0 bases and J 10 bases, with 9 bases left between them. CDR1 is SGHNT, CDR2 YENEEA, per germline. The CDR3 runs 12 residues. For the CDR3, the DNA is TGTGCCAGCAGCTTAGAGGGCACCGACTACACCTTC. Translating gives CASSLEGTDYTF.